The clone carrying this TCR beta chain came up a few times. The antigen is not known. This entry comes from a study of blood T cells in healthy people across ages. General study results and limits: A strong correlation was found between TCR beta diversity and the percentage of naive T cells. With donor CMV status unknown, expanded clonotype changes were possibly confounded.

For the second PCR, which ran for about 6 to 11 cycles, a sample-barcoded 5' primer and a J-beta primer mix were used. Tags on each cDNA molecule came from a template-switch adaptor with 12 random nucleotides. Sequencing recovered at least 3 million CDR3-containing paired-end reads from each sample. TCRdb re-analysed the 5' RACE reads in MiXCR, keeping a single row per CDR3 protein. The sample shows some 900,000 distinct CDR3 sequences, 25% to 30% of them seen only once. This CDR3 has 18 amino acids. Germline loops: CDR1 SGHRS, CDR2 YFSETQ. Trimming took 1 base from V and 1 from J, leaving 15 bases between them.

Sequenced sample: blood. V and J are TRBV5-1 and TRBJ2-6; the D gene is possibly TRBD2 (6 bases). This receptor was obtained from a woman of 80 years or more in good health. Written as DNA, the CDR3 is TGCGCCAGCAGCTTGTGGGGGGTAGGCTCTTCTGGGGCCAACGTCCTGACTTTC. Translation: CASSLWGVGSSGANVLTF.